The rows below give T cell receptor beta chains drawn from one sample of a study of blood T cell repertoires in COVID-19. Sequencing used immunoSEQ multiplex PCR; TCRdb keeps in-frame clones, though not all of them. Found here are about 81,000 clones, around 86% of them singletons; the top ten hold roughly 25%. Sequencing input: peripheral blood. The receptors derive from a human donor in a cohort sampled during active COVID-19. The CDR3 runs from the conserved cysteine through the conserved F or W. D genes are given only for firm matches. Size is stated for part of the rows, as once, few or many counts, or as a class when the clone is expanded.

V: TRBV5-1; D: TRBD2; size: .; J: TRBJ2-3; DNA: TGCGCCAGCAGCCTTACTAGCGGGGGCACCCCGGCGGATACGCAGTATTTT; CDR3: CASSLTSGGTPADTQYF
V: TRBV10-3; D: .; size: .; J: TRBJ2-3; DNA: TGTGCCATCAGTGGGGGAGCCCCAGATACGCAGTATTTT; CDR3: CAISGGAPDTQYF
V: TRBV29-1; D: .; size: .; J: TRBJ2-1; DNA: TGCAGCGTTTACCCCGGACTCTCCAATGAGCAGTTCTTC; CDR3: CSVYPGLSNEQFF
V: TRBV18; D: .; size: .; J: TRBJ2-1; DNA: TGTGCCAGCTCCCTCTTCCTGGGAGATGAGCAGTTCTTC; CDR3: CASSLFLGDEQFF
V: TRBV7-2; D: .; size: .; J: TRBJ2-1; DNA: TGTGCCAGCAGCTTAGCGGGGGGGCCAGATGAGCAGTTCTTC; CDR3: CASSLAGGPDEQFF
V: TRBV4-1; D: .; size: .; J: TRBJ2-7; DNA: TGCGCCAGCAGCCCCGCGACCCGGGGGTCCTCCTACGAGCAGTACTTC; CDR3: CASSPATRGSSYEQYF
V: TRBV27; D: .; size: .; J: TRBJ1-6; DNA: TGTGCCAGCAGCCCCAGCAGGTTCCGATCACCCCTCCACTTT; CDR3: CASSPSRFRSPLHF
V: TRBV7-9; D: TRBD1; size: .; J: TRBJ2-1; DNA: TGTGCCAGCAGCTTAAGTTTGGGACAGCACTACAATGAGCAGTTCTTC; CDR3: CASSLSLGQHYNEQFF
V: TRBV24-1; D: TRBD2; size: few; J: TRBJ2-1; DNA: TGTGCCACCAGTAAGGCGGGAGGGGTCAATGAGCAGTTCTTC; CDR3: CATSKAGGVNEQFF
V: TRBV9; D: .; size: .; J: TRBJ1-2; DNA: TGTGCCAGCCACGCGGAGAATACTAACTATGGCTACACCTTC; CDR3: CASHAENTNYGYTF
V: TRBV29-1; D: TRBD1; size: .; J: TRBJ1-1; DNA: TGCAGCGTTGCAGGGGGTCGGGGCACTGAAGCTTTCTTT; CDR3: CSVAGGRGTEAFF
V: TRBV19; D: .; size: .; J: TRBJ2-2; DNA: TGTGCCAGTAGTATAGATTACACCCTCACCGGGGAGCTGTTTTTT; CDR3: CASSIDYTLTGELFF
V: TRBV27; D: .; size: .; J: TRBJ1-1; DNA: TGTGCCAGCAGGTACGGGACATCAGAAGCTTTCTTT; CDR3: CASRYGTSEAFF
V: TRBV4-3; D: .; size: .; J: TRBJ2-7; DNA: TGCGCCAGCAGCCAAGATACTGGGAGGTCCTACGAGCAGTACTTC; CDR3: CASSQDTGRSYEQYF